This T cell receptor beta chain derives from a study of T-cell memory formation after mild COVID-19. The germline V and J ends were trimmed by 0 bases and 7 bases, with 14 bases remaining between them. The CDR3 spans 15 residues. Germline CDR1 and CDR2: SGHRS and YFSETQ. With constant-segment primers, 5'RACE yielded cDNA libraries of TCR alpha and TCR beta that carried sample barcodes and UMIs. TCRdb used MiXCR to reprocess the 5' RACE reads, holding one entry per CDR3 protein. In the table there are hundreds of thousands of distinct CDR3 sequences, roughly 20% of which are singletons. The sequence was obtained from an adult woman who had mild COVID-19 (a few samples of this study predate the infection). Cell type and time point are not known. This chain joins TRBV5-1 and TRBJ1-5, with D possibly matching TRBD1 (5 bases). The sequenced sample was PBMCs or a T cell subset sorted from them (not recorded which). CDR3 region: CASSLDPGTEQPQHF. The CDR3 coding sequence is TGCGCCAGCAGCTTGGATCCAGGGACTGAACAGCCCCAGCATTTT.